The 31 T cell receptor beta chains in this list originate from one sample, sequenced in a study of cytomegalovirus exposure and HLA in healthy donors. PCR employed 60 Vbeta and 13 Jbeta primers. Only in-frame clones appear in the TCRdb table, and some are missing; sequencing was by immunoSEQ multiplex PCR. Of around 130,000 clones in the sample, approximately 83% were seen once. What was sequenced was PBMCs. The receptors derive from a girl aged 2 to 10 in good health and CMV-seronegative.

The chain carries TRBV7-2 and TRBJ2-3; 16 nucleotides align to TRBD2. The junction had 8 bases not matched to a gene; V was cut back by 1 base and J by 7 bases. This CDR3 is built from 18 residues. CDR1 is SGHTA, CDR2 FQGNSA, per germline. As DNA, the CDR3 is TGTGCCAGCAGCTTAGACTCGGGACTAGCGGGGGGGCCGAATACGCAGTATTTT. Its translation is CASSLDSGLAGGPNTQYF. Full variable domain (missing parts from reference TRBV7-2 and TRBJ2-3): GAGVSQSPSNKVTEKGKDVELRCDPISGHTALYWYRQSLGQGLEFLIYFQGNSAPDKSGLPSDRFSAERTGGSVSTLTIQRTQQEDSAVYLCASSLDSGLAGGPNTQYFGPGTRLTVL.

The V call is TRBV4-3, the J call TRBJ2-7; no clear D. Germline V gives CDR1 LGHNA, CDR2 YSLEER. V lost 0 bases and J lost 7, with 10 bases in between. This CDR3 has 13 residues. CDR3 protein: CASSQELLGEQYF. In DNA, the CDR3 is TGCGCCAGCAGCCAAGAACTACTCGGGGAGCAGTACTTC.

The rearrangement links TRBV25-1 to TRBJ2-3, with 10 bases matching TRBD1. CDR3 size: 18 residues. The germline V gene encodes CDR1 MGHDK and CDR2 SYGVNS. The V and J ends lost 6 bases and 0 bases, in that order; junction bases with no gene match: 12. CDR3 sequence reads: CASRKVGGQGTSTDTQYF. DNA for the CDR3: TGTGCCAGCAGGAAGGTCGGGGGACAGGGGACTAGCACAGATACGCAGTATTTT.

The chain has TRBV4-3 and TRBJ2-1; D is perhaps TRBD2 (6 bases). Germline-derived CDR1 and CDR2 are LGHNA and YSLEER. V was pared by 0 bases and J by 8 bases, with 20 bases between. CDR3 length: 17 amino acids. CDR3 in amino acids: CASSQDVGTGHLDEQFF. CDR3 DNA sequence: TGCGCCAGCAGCCAAGACGTCGGGACTGGGCACCTAGATGAGCAGTTCTTC.

This chain connects TRBV5-1 to TRBJ1-2; 8 bases fit TRBD1. From germline, CDR1 is SGHRS and CDR2 YFSETQ. The junction had 9 bases not matched to a gene; V was cut back by 1 base and J by 4 bases. This CDR3 comprises 16 residues. The CDR3 sequence is CASSLRGQAESYGYTF. The CDR3 bases are TGCGCCAGCAGCTTGCGGGGACAGGCGGAGAGCTATGGCTACACCTTC.

The chain uses TRBV9 and TRBJ1-3; D is perhaps TRBD1 (5 bases). The CDR3 length is 17 residues. Germline V gene lookup returns CDR1 SGDLS and CDR2 YYNGEE. V was clipped by 0 bases and J by 0 bases, with 13 bases between them. The chain's CDR3 is CASSVGTTDPSGNTIYF. CDR3 in DNA: TGTGCCAGCAGCGTAGGGACAACAGACCCCTCTGGAAACACCATATATTTT.

J is TRBJ1-1 and V is TRBV27; TRBD1 matches at 10 bases. The ends lost 4 bases at V and 4 bases at J; junction bases unmatched: 6. CDR3 size: 15 residues. Germline V gene sequence: CDR1 MNHEY, CDR2 SMNVEV (reference sequence). CDR3 in amino acids: CASSSSDRGGTEAFF. The CDR3 DNA reads TGTGCCAGCAGTTCATCGGACAGGGGGGGCACTGAAGCTTTCTTT.

V usage is TRBV29-1 and J usage is TRBJ1-2, with 12 bases aligning to TRBD1. Germline lookup yields CDR1 SQVTM and CDR2 ANQGSEA. CDR3 size: 13 residues. The V segment lost 7 bases and the J segment 7 bases; nucleotides outside the gene matches: 7. DNA of the CDR3: TGCAGCGCCGGGACAGGGGGCAGGGTTGGCTACACCTTC. Translating it yields CSAGTGGRVGYTF.

This sequence joins TRBV7-9 and TRBJ1-1, with D possibly matching TRBD1 (5 bases). The V gene lost 3 bases and the J gene lost 0 bases, with 8 bases spanning the gap. The CDR3 is 14 residues long. Germline lookup yields CDR1 SEHNR and CDR2 FQNEAQ (reference sequence). The CDR3 is CASSFQGMNTEAFF. Written as DNA, the CDR3 is TGTGCCAGCAGCTTCCAGGGCATGAACACTGAAGCTTTCTTT.

The genes are TRBV7-9 and TRBJ2-3; 9 bases fit TRBD1. With 1 base clipped from V and 4 bases from J, the junction kept 3 bases outside the gene matches. The CDR3 has 15 residues. Germline lookup yields CDR1 SEHNR and CDR2 FQNEAQ (reference sequence). CDR3 residues: CASSLGDRDADTQYF. As DNA, the CDR3 is TGTGCCAGCAGCTTAGGGGACAGGGATGCAGATACGCAGTATTTT. The full variable domain, completed using reference TRBV7-9 and TRBJ2-3, is DTGVSQNPRHKITKRGQNVTFRCDPISEHNRLYWYRQTLGQGPEFLTYFQNEAQLEKSRLLSDRFSAERPKGSFSTLEIQRTEQGDSAMYLCASSLGDRDADTQYFGPGTRLTVL.

As to this clone: Lacking the conserved final phenylalanine or tryptophan, this CDR3 likely reflects a read error. The rearrangement joins TRBV28 to TRBJ2-3; TRBD1 matches 9 bases. Germline loops: CDR1 MDHEN, CDR2 SYDVKM. Trimming at V came to 6 bases and at J to 8 bases, leaving 15 bases not matched to a gene. This CDR3 contains 16 residues. CDR3 in DNA: TGTGCCAGCAGCCTTCCCGGACAGGGGAGCCTAGGTACGCAGTATGTT. This sequence encodes CASSLPGQGSLGTQYV.

The chain employs TRBV7-3 and TRBJ2-7, with 7 bases lining up with TRBD2. Germline CDR1 is SGHTA and CDR2 is FQGTGA. V was clipped by 6 bases and J by 3 bases; unmatched bases: 8. This CDR3 spans 14 amino acids. In DNA, the CDR3 is TGTGCCAGCAGTAGAGCGGGAAATGACTACGAGCAGTACTTC. This encodes CASSRAGNDYEQYF.

The rearrangement uses TRBV27 and TRBJ2-5; D might be TRBD1 (5 bases). The germline CDR1 and CDR2 sequences are MNHEY and SMNVEV (reference sequence). This CDR3 comprises 14 residues. The ends were cut back, 2 bases at V and 3 bases at J, with 10 bases in the middle. CDR3 DNA sequence: TGTGCCAGCAGTTTAGGGCTAGGGGAAGAGACCCAGTACTTC. Its protein is CASSLGLGEETQYF.

CDR3 amino acids: CASSSPGQRSYEQYF. The CDR3 coding sequence is TGTGCCAGCAGCTCGCCGGGACAGAGGTCCTACGAGCAGTACTTC. The chain is built from TRBV7-9 and TRBJ2-7; 7 bases fit TRBD1. After removal of 4 bases from V and 1 base from J, the junction contained 7 bases not matched to a gene. The CDR3 sequence is 15 residues long. Germline CDR1 reads SEHNR; CDR2 reads FQNEAQ (reference sequence).

As concerns this clone: The same CDR3 can be traced to other DNA sequences in this sample. The chain is built from TRBV7-2 and TRBJ2-3, with 8 nucleotides matching TRBD2. The CDR3 has 16 residues. Trimming removed 3 bases from V and 1 base from J; junction bases left unmatched: 6. Germline-derived CDR1 and CDR2 are SGHTA and FQGNSA. This CDR3 is CASSFRGLGGTDTQYF. For the CDR3, the DNA is TGTGCCAGCAGCTTCCGGGGACTAGGAGGCACAGATACGCAGTATTTT.

The DNA for the CDR3 is TGCGCCAGCAGCTTGAAAAGTCTGGTCCGGACAGGGGGTTTTTACGAGCAGTACTTC. It encodes CASSLKSLVRTGGFYEQYF. The V call is TRBV5-1, the J call TRBJ2-7; TRBD1 aligns across 10 bases. The germline gives CDR1 SGHRS, CDR2 YFSETQ. This CDR3 is built from 19 residues. V dropped 1 base and J dropped 4; count of bases not matched to a gene: 17.

This sequence joins TRBV11-3 and TRBJ1-1; a possible D gene is TRBD1 (5 bases). The V end lost 5 bases, the J end lost 0 bases, and 7 bases lay between the germline ends. Germline V lookup: CDR1 SGHNT, CDR2 YENEEA. This CDR3 is 13 amino acids long. The CDR3, as DNA: TGTGCCAGCAGCGGGGACTTGAACACTGAAGCTTTCTTT. Translation: CASSGDLNTEAFF.

V and J are TRBV14 and TRBJ2-7; no firm D call. Germline V gene sequence: CDR1 SGHDN, CDR2 FVKESK. This CDR3 has 16 amino acids. Trimming pared 0 bases from V and 3 bases from J, leaving 15 bases between. The CDR3 protein is CASSQEKYSQNYEQYF. The CDR3 DNA sequence: TGTGCCAGCAGCCAAGAGAAGTACTCTCAAAACTACGAGCAGTACTTC.

V gene TRBV4-1 combines with J gene TRBJ2-1; D is ambiguous. The CDR3 contains 13 residues. Between the trimmed V and J ends, which lost 1 base and 2 bases, there was a span of 3 bases. Germline CDR1 reads MGHRA; CDR2 reads YSYEKL. The CDR3 loop is CASSQAAYNEQFF. The CDR3 DNA is TGCGCCAGCAGCCAAGCAGCCTACAATGAGCAGTTCTTC.

J is TRBJ2-5 and V is TRBV7-6, with a tentative D call TRBD2 (5 bases). This CDR3 comprises 14 residues. The germline V and J ends were trimmed by 6 bases and 2 bases, with 13 bases remaining between them. The V gene's germline CDR1 is SGHVS and CDR2 FNYEAQ. In DNA, the CDR3 is TGTGCCAGCAGTTTTTCCGGGATTCAAGAGACCCAGTACTTC. Translated, it gives CASSFSGIQETQYF.

This chain connects TRBV10-1 to TRBJ2-5, with D possibly being TRBD2 (5 bases). The V gene's germline CDR1 is WNHNN and CDR2 SYGVQD (reference sequence). This CDR3 comprises 14 residues. Trimming removed 0 bases at V and 7 bases at J, with 12 bases between. CDR3 sequence reads: CASSESGSGGTQYF. DNA of the CDR3: TGCGCCAGCAGTGAGTCCGGCAGCGGAGGGACCCAGTACTTC.

The chain recombines TRBV4-2 with TRBJ2-7; 11 nucleotides align to TRBD2. The CDR3 has 14 residues. Germline trimming cut 4 bases from V and 2 bases from J; bases unmatched to any gene: 1. Germline CDR1 is LGHNA and CDR2 is YNFKEQ. CDR3 residues: CASSLGLAAYEQYF. The CDR3 nucleotides read TGTGCCAGCAGCCTGGGACTAGCGGCCTACGAGCAGTACTTC.

This clone showed up just a few times. CDR3 coding DNA: TGTGCCAGCAGCATACGGGACAAGGACACTGAAGCTTTCTTT. Amino acids: CASSIRDKDTEAFF. The chain recombines TRBV9 with TRBJ1-1; the D gene is possibly TRBD1 (6 bases). Germline CDR1 and CDR2: SGDLS and YYNGEE. V was cut by 4 bases and J by 3 bases, with 13 bases left in between. This CDR3 comprises 14 residues.

This chain links TRBV28 with TRBJ1-5; TRBD1 matches 7 bases. This CDR3 has 14 residues. V shed 6 bases, J shed 6 bases, and the junction held 8 bases outside the gene matches. Per the germline V gene, CDR1 is MDHEN and CDR2 is SYDVKM. DNA of the CDR3: TGTGCCAGCAGAACGACAGGGAATGCTCAGCCCCAGCATTTT. Its protein product is CASRTTGNAQPQHF.

This CDR3 reads CASSYRVTGELFF. The CDR3 bases are TGTGCCAGTAGCTACAGGGTGACCGGGGAGCTGTTTTTT. The chain couples TRBV19 to TRBJ2-2; D is possibly TRBD1 (6 bases). Trimming removed 6 bases at V and 5 bases at J, with 10 bases between. The germline V gene encodes CDR1 LNHDA and CDR2 SQIVND (reference sequence). CDR3 length: 13 residues.

The chain carries TRBV27 and TRBJ2-5; unclear D gene. The CDR3 extends over 14 amino acids. The germline V and J ends were trimmed by 1 base and 4 bases, with 10 bases remaining between them. CDR1 is MNHEY and CDR2 is SMNVEV in the germline V gene (reference sequence). As DNA, the CDR3 is TGTGCCAGCAGTTTATGGGCAGATAGAGAGACCCAGTACTTC. Protein sequence: CASSLWADRETQYF.

The chain has TRBV5-5 and TRBJ1-1; 10 bases map to TRBD1. The germline V gene has CDR1 SGHKS and CDR2 YYEKEE (reference sequence). Unmatched junction bases numbered 1, after V lost 4 bases and J lost 4 bases. The CDR3 totals 13 residues. The CDR3 spells CASSRDRGTEAFF. CDR3 nucleotide sequence: TGTGCCAGCAGCAGGGACAGGGGCACTGAAGCTTTCTTT.

The chain recombines TRBV5-8 with TRBJ2-3, with 9 bases aligning to TRBD2. Germline CDR1 SGHTS, CDR2 YDEGEE. The CDR3 extends over 16 amino acids. The V gene end was trimmed by 0 bases and the J gene end by 4 bases; junction bases not matched to a gene: 6. DNA for the CDR3: TGTGCCAGCAGCTTGGGAGGACTAGCGTTTTCAGATACGCAGTATTTT. Translation gives CASSLGGLAFSDTQYF.

This clone has a single count. The V and J genes are TRBV27 and TRBJ2-1; TRBD1 matches 7 bases. This CDR3 region has 14 residues. Looked up from germline, CDR1 is MNHEY and CDR2 is SMNVEV (reference sequence). Trimming cost V 5 bases and J 7 bases; bases outside gene matches: 8. This CDR3 reads CASSPPETGNEQFF. In DNA, the CDR3 is TGTGCCAGCAGTCCTCCCGAGACAGGGAATGAGCAGTTCTTC.

The chain combines TRBV5-1 with TRBJ2-2; D is perhaps TRBD1 (7 bases). The CDR3 totals 15 residues. Looked up from germline, CDR1 is SGHRS and CDR2 is YFSETQ. Trimming left V 0 bases short and J 4 bases short, with 10 bases between. The CDR3 DNA reads as TGCGCCAGCAGCTTGGACAGGGGACTCACCGGGGAGCTGTTTTTT. Its protein product is CASSLDRGLTGELFF.

V is TRBV23-1 and J is TRBJ2-6; 7 bases fit TRBD2. TRBV23-1 is designated an ORF whose function remains uncertain. The V and J ends lost 4 bases and 0 bases, in that order; junction bases with no gene match: 15. The CDR3 consists of 20 residues. The CDR3 DNA sequence: TGCGCCAGCAGTCCCCGGGTCACCGGGACTACTCACTCTGGGGCCAACGTCCTGACTTTC. Translating it yields CASSPRVTGTTHSGANVLTF.